Listed here are 2 T cell receptor beta chains from one sample, sequenced in a study of identical twins. TCRdb re-derived calls from the 5' RACE reads in MiXCR, one entry per CDR3 protein. The table lists 500,000 to 650,000 distinct CDR3 sequences, less than 9% of them singletons. These sequences were also reported in another study, on yellow fever vaccine responses in identical twins.

Sequencing input: PBMCs. The origin of the receptors is a woman under 30 in good health.

This clonotype was seen many times. The chain combines TRBV28 with TRBJ2-5; a weak D match, TRBD2 (7 bases). The germline V gene has CDR1 MDHEN and CDR2 SYDVKM. Trimming took off 5 bases at V and 3 bases at J, with 16 bases between the two ends. The CDR3 is 15 amino acids. CDR3 DNA: TGTGCCAGCAGTGTTCTGGGGGGGGCGGAAGAGACCCAGTACTTC. This translates into CASSVLGGAEETQYF.

This clonotype was seen a handful of times. J is TRBJ2-7 and V is TRBV4-1, with TRBD2 as a possible D gene (6 bases). The germline V gene encodes CDR1 MGHRA and CDR2 YSYEKL. V shed 1 base and J shed 3 bases, with 16 bases lying between them. This CDR3 contains 16 residues. CDR3 in DNA: TGCGCCAGCAGCCAAGGGGTGGTGGGGGGAGGCTACGAGCAGTACTTC. Its translation is CASSQGVVGGGYEQYF.